The entry below describes one T cell receptor (beta chain). The antigen is not known. These data originate in a study of T cell responses to AZD1222 COVID-19 vaccine. Assay used: immunoSEQ multiplex PCR; TCRdb lists only in-frame clones, some missing. The sample contains 95,000 to 100,000 clones, roughly 84% of which appear only once. Germline V lookup: CDR1 LNHDA, CDR2 SQIVND (reference sequence). Deletions cut 5 bases from V and 0 bases from J, with 5 bases between. The CDR3 totals 13 residues. Study results and limitations: White British ancestry dominated among donors, who included more females, and clonal diversity was possibly underestimated. As reported, nearly half of all spike-specific TCRs target variant regions that are unmutated. Mapped onto spike, vaccine-associated CD4 TCRs spanned it and were dominant at 160-218 and 743-854.

The TCR comes from an adult in good health. This chain connects TRBV19 to TRBJ1-5; D call uncertain. The material was peripheral blood, obtained on day 0 of AZD1222 vaccination. CDR3 in amino acids: CASSSASNQPQHF. The CDR3 nucleotides are TGTGCCAGTAGTTCAGCTAGCAATCAGCCCCAGCATTTT. Full variable domain (remainder filled in from reference TRBV19 and TRBJ1-5): DGGITQSPKYLFRKEGQNVTLSCEQNLNHDAMYWYRQDPGQGLRLIYYSQIVNDFQKGDIAEGYSVSREKKESFPLTVTSAQKNPTAFYLCASSSASNQPQHFGDGTRLSIL.